The 16 T cell receptor beta chains listed next were all sequenced from one sample in a study of T-cell reconstitution after alpha-beta-depleted transplantation in children. Preparing the TCRbeta library involved the use of unique molecular identifiers. TCRdb fed the PCR reads into MiXCR, producing one record per CDR3 protein. The sample carries some 600,000 distinct CDR3 sequences, over 10% recorded once. Sample: PBMCs, mostly from graft donor cells, taken 360 days after TCRalphabeta/CD19-depleted stem cell transplant. These receptors were obtained from a male patient younger than 18 who had a stem cell transplant for acute myeloid leukemia, so the T cells may come from the graft donor.

This clonotype came up many times. The chain recombines TRBV10-3 with TRBJ2-5; the match to TRBD1 covers 7 bases. The CDR3 is 11 residues long. Germline trimming cut 8 bases from V and 5 bases from J; bases unmatched to any gene: 2. Germline V gene sequence: CDR1 ENHRY, CDR2 SYGVKD. The CDR3 region has the DNA TGTGCCATCCGCAGGGGGGAGACCCAGTACTTC. Encoded protein: CAIRRGETQYF.

A few counts support this clonotype. The V and J genes are TRBV15 and TRBJ2-7; no clear D. The CDR3 has 14 residues. The ends were cut back, 3 bases at V and 2 bases at J, with 11 bases in the middle. Germline V gene data show CDR1 as LNHNV and CDR2 as YYDKDF (reference sequence). The CDR3 nucleotides are TGTGCCACCAGCAGTTGGATATCCCCCTACGAGCAGTACTTC. Its protein is CATSSWISPYEQYF.

This clonotype appeared many times. One end of the junction does not line up with germline, which may come from a read error. The chain is built from TRBV28 and TRBJ2-3; no clear D gene. Germline CDR1 MDHEN, CDR2 SYDVKM. The CDR3 is 13 residues long. The CDR3 DNA reads TGCGCCAGCAGCCCCGGAGGCACAGATACGCAGTATTTT. Amino acid sequence: CASSPGGTDTQYF.

This clonotype was recorded many times. The chain couples TRBV28 to TRBJ2-3; 10 bases match TRBD1. The CDR3 covers 14 residues. After removal of 5 bases from V and 6 bases from J, the junction contained 5 bases not matched to a gene. The germline CDR1 and CDR2 sequences are MDHEN and SYDVKM. CDR3 protein: CASSIGTGDDTQYF. The DNA for the CDR3 is TGTGCCAGCAGTATAGGGACAGGGGACGATACGCAGTATTTT.

This clonotype was counted between two and nine times. This chain uses TRBV7-2 with TRBJ2-2; D uncertain. This CDR3 is 14 amino acids long. V was cut by 6 bases and J by 1 base, with 9 bases left in between. Looked up from germline, CDR1 is SGHTA and CDR2 is FQGNSA. The CDR3 DNA is TGTGCCAGCAGGGCGGCGGTGAACACCGGGGAGCTGTTTTTT. Translated, it gives CASRAAVNTGELFF.

The chain joins TRBV6-2 or TRBV6-3 to TRBJ2-7; 7 positions match TRBD2. The CDR3 has 11 amino acids. Losses at the gene ends were 6 bases for V and 9 bases for J; bases not matched to a gene: 5. Germline CDR1 MNHEY, CDR2 SVGEGT. CDR3 region: CASSLTSWQYF. CDR3 nucleotide sequence: TGTGCCAGCAGCCTGACTAGCTGGCAGTACTTC.

On this clonotype: No conserved phenylalanine or tryptophan ends this CDR3, so it is likely a read error. The chain employs TRBV12-3 or TRBV12-4 and TRBJ1-2; possible D gene TRBD1, 6 bases. Trimming took off 6 bases at V and 4 bases at J, with 12 bases between the two ends. The CDR3 runs to 13 residues. The chain's CDR3 is CASSVGQSYGYTY. CDR3 bases: TGTGCCAGCAGCGTAGGACAGAGCTATGGCTACACCTAC.

This clonotype was observed a few times. The V call is TRBV15, the J call TRBJ2-7; TRBD1 is a possible D gene (6 bases). Trimming took 0 bases from V and 6 from J, leaving 15 bases between them. CDR3 length: 15 residues. In germline, CDR1 is LNHNV, CDR2 YYDKDF (reference sequence). DNA for the CDR3: TGTGCCACCAGCAGAGATTACTCTGAAGGGGGCGAGCAGTACTTC. It translates to CATSRDYSEGGEQYF.

This clonotype has a count of ten or more. This chain uses TRBV5-1 with TRBJ2-3, with TRBD2 as a possible D gene (5 bases). Trimming left V 4 bases short and J 3 bases short, with 6 bases between. Germline CDR1 is SGHRS and CDR2 is YFSETQ. The CDR3 sequence is 12 residues long. CDR3 sequence reads: CASSRRTDTQYF. In DNA, the CDR3 is TGCGCCAGCAGCAGGAGGACAGATACGCAGTATTTT.

In this sample, this clonotype turned up many times. V is TRBV2 and J is TRBJ2-1; 10 bases are shared with TRBD2. This CDR3 has 16 residues. V shed 3 bases and J 2 bases; nucleotides not matched to a gene: 4. From germline, CDR1 is SNHLY and CDR2 FYNNEI. The CDR3 region has the DNA TGTGCCAGCAGTGACGGGGGACTAGCGACCTACAATGAGCAGTTCTTC. Its protein is CASSDGGLATYNEQFF.

This clonotype came up many times. This chain uses TRBV28 with TRBJ2-7; D possibly matches TRBD1 or TRBD2 (5 bases each). This CDR3 has 13 amino acids. The V end was cut by 2 bases, the J end by 3 bases, with 8 bases between. The V gene's germline CDR1 is MDHEN and CDR2 SYDVKM. CDR3 sequence: CASSLRGVYEQYF. The CDR3 bases are TGTGCCAGCAGTTTAAGAGGGGTCTACGAGCAGTACTTC.

The table lists this clonotype with a few counts. The gene calls are TRBV20-1 and TRBJ2-5, with D perhaps TRBD1 (5 bases). This CDR3 comprises 14 residues. Germline loops: CDR1 DFQATT, CDR2 SNEGSKA (reference sequence). V lost 1 base, J lost 2 bases, and 11 bases lay in between. The CDR3, as DNA: TGCAGTGCTAGAGGAATGGGGCAACAAGAGACCCAGTACTTC. Protein sequence: CSARGMGQQETQYF.

V is TRBV4-2 and J is TRBJ2-5; D might be TRBD1 (6 bases). Between the trimmed V and J ends, which lost 0 bases and 4 bases, there was a span of 12 bases. Germline V gene data show CDR1 as LGHNA and CDR2 as YNFKEQ. This CDR3 spans 15 amino acids. The CDR3 DNA reads as TGTGCCAGCAGCCAAGAATCTTGGGGGCCAGAGACCCAGTACTTC. It codes for CASSQESWGPETQYF.

The chain links TRBV28 to TRBJ1-6; no firm D call. The CDR3 spans 15 residues. Per the germline V gene, CDR1 is MDHEN and CDR2 is SYDVKM. V lost 6 bases and J lost 7, with 16 bases in between. CDR3 coding DNA: TGTGCCAGCAGCCTCACCCACCCTGGGAATTCACCCCTCCACTTT. It specifies CASSLTHPGNSPLHF.

The chain joins TRBV7-2 to TRBJ2-5; D might be TRBD2 (5 bases). Trimming took off 2 bases at V and 5 bases at J, with 15 bases between the two ends. This CDR3 contains 15 residues. CDR1 and CDR2 (germline): SGHTA, FQGNSA. The CDR3 region is CASSLTGSSEETQYF. CDR3 nucleotides: TGTGCCAGCAGCTTAACGGGGTCCTCCGAGGAGACCCAGTACTTC.

This clonotype was found many times. CDR3 sequence (DNA): TGTGCCAGCCTGGACTGGTTGAGCTCTGGGGCCAACGTCCTGACTTTC. It specifies CASLDWLSSGANVLTF. The chain employs TRBV12-3 or TRBV12-4 and TRBJ2-6; D possibly corresponds to TRBD2 (5 bases). V gave up 8 bases and J gave up 0 bases, with 14 bases separating them. The CDR3 contains 16 residues.